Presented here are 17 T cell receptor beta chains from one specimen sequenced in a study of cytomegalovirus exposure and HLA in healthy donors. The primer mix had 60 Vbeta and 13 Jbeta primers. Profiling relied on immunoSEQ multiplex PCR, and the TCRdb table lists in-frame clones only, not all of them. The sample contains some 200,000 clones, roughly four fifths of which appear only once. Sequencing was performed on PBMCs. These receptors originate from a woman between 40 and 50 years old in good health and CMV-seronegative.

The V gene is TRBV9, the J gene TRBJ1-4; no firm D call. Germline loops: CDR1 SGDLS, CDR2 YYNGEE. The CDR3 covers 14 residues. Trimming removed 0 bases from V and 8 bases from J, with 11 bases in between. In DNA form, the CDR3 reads TGTGCCAGCAGCGTAGCCGGAAACGGGGAAAAACTGTTTTTT. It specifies CASSVAGNGEKLFF.

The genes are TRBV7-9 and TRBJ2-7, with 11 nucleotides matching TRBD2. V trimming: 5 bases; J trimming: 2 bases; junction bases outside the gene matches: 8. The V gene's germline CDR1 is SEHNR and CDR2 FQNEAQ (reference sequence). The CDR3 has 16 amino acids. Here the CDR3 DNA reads TGTGCCAGCAGCCGACACCTTAGCGGGGGGGCCTACGAGCAGTACTTC. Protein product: CASSRHLSGGAYEQYF.

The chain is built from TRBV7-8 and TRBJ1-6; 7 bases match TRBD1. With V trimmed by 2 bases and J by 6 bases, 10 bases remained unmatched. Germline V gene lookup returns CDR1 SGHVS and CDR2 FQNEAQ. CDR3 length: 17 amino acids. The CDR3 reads CASSLHARGDSNSPLHF. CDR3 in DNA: TGTGCCAGCAGCTTACACGCGCGGGGGGACAGTAATTCACCCCTCCACTTT.

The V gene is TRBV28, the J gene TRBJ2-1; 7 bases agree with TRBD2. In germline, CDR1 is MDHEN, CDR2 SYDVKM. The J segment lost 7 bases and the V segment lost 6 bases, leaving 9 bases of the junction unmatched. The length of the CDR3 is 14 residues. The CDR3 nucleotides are TGTGCCAGCAGCGCTTCGGGACTACCTAATGAGCAGTTCTTC. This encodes CASSASGLPNEQFF.

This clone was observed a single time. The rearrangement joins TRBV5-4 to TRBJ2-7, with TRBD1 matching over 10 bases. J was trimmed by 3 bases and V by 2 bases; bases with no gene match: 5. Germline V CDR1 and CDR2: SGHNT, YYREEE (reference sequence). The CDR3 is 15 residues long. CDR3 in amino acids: CASSFAGTGVYEQYF. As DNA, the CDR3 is TGTGCCAGCAGCTTCGCTGGGACAGGGGTCTACGAGCAGTACTTC.

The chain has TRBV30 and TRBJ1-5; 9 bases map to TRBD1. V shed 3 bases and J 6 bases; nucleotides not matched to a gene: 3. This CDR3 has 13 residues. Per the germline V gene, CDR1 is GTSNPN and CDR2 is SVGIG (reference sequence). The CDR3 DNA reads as TGTGCCTGGAGACAGGGGGCGAGTCAGCCCCAGCATTTT. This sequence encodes CAWRQGASQPQHF.

The CDR3 DNA follows: TGTGCCAGCAGTCGGACTAGCGGGGGAGATGAGCAGTTCTTC. This sequence encodes CASSRTSGGDEQFF. The chain has TRBV28 and TRBJ2-1; 13 bases match TRBD2. Germline V lookup: CDR1 MDHEN, CDR2 SYDVKM. This CDR3 is built from 14 residues. After removal of 5 bases from V and 8 bases from J, the junction contained 3 bases not matched to a gene.

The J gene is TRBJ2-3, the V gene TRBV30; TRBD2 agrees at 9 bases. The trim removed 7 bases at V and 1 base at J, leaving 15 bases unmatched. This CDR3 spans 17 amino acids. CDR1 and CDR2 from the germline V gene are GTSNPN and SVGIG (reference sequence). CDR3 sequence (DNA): TGTGCCTCCCGCGGGGCTCCCAGACTAGCGGGCACAGATACGCAGTATTTT. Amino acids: CASRGAPRLAGTDTQYF.

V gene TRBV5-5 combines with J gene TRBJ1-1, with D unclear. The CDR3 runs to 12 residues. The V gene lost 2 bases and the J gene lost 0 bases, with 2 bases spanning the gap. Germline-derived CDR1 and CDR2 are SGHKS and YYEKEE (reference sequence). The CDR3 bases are TGTGCCAGCAGCTTCATGAACACTGAAGCTTTCTTT. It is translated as CASSFMNTEAFF.

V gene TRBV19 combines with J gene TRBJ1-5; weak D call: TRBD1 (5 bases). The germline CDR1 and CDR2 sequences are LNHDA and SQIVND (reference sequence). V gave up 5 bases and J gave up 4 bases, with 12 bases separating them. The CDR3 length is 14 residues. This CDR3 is CASSVRQRNQPQHF. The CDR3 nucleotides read TGTGCCAGTAGTGTACGACAGAGAAATCAGCCCCAGCATTTT.

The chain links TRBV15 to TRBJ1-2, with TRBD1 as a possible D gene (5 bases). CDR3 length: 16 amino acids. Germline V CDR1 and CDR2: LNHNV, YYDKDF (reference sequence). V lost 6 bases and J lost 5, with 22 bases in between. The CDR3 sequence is CATSPNPGRGQYGYTF. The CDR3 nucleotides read TGTGCCACCAGTCCGAACCCAGGGCGGGGCCAATATGGCTACACCTTC.

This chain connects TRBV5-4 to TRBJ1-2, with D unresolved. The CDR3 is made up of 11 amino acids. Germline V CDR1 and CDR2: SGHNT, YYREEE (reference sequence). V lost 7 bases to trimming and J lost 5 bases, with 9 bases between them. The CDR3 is CASYNEYGYTF. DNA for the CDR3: TGTGCCAGCTATAACGAGTATGGCTACACCTTC.

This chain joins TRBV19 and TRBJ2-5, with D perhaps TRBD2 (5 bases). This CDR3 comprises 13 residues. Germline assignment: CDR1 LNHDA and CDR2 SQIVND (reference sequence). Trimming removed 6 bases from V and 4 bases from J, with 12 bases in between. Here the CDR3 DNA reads TGTGCCAGTAGCGAGGGTTGGCGAGAGACCCAGTACTTC. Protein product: CASSEGWRETQYF.

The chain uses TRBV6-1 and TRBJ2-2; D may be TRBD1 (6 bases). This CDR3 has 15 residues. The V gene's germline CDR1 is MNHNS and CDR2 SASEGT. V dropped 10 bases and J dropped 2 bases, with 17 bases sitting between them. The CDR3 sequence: CAITVRGINTGELFF. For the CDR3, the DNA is TGTGCCATCACCGTCAGGGGAATCAACACCGGGGAGCTGTTTTTT.

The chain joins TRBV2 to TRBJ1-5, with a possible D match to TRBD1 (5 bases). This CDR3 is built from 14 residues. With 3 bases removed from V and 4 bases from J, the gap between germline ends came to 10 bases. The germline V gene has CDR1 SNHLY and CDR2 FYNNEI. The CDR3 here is CASSDQGRNQPQHF. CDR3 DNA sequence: TGTGCCAGCAGTGATCAGGGAAGGAATCAGCCCCAGCATTTT.

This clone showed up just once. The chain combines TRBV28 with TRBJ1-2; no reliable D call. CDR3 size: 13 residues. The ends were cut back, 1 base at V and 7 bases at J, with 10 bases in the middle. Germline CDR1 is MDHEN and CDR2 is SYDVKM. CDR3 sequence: CASSLSPELGYTF. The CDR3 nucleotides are TGTGCCAGCAGTTTATCCCCGGAGCTTGGCTACACCTTC.

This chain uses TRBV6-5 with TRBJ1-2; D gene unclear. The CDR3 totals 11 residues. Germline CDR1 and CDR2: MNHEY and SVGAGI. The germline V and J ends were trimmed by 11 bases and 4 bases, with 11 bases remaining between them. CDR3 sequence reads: CAVGEGYGYTF. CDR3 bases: TGTGCCGTCGGGGAGGGCTATGGCTACACCTTC.